This section outlines one T cell receptor (beta chain) sequence together with its context. Its antigen remains unknown. The CDR3 does not close with the conserved phenylalanine or tryptophan, likely indicating a read error. For the second PCR, which ran for roughly 7 to 11 cycles, a sample-barcoded 5' primer and a J-beta primer mix were used. A template-switch adaptor that had 12 random nucleotides put a tag on each cDNA molecule. TCRdb fed the 5' RACE reads into MiXCR, producing one record per CDR3 protein. The sample has approximately 1,700,000 distinct CDR3 sequences, about two fifths seen once. This entry belongs to a study of blood T cells in healthy people across ages. Trimming removed 1 base from V and 3 bases from J, with 7 bases in between. The CDR3 runs to 13 residues. Germline lookup yields CDR1 LGHNA and CDR2 YSLEER. Study-level results: Reliance upon unsorted PBMCs precluded definitive naive versus antigen-experienced comparison.

The chain uses TRBV4-3 and TRBJ2-7; D remains ambiguous. This clonotype was obtained from a human donor in good health. Material: blood. This CDR3 is CASSQGQLYEQYL. CDR3 DNA sequence: TGCGCCAGCAGCCAAGGCCAACTCTACGAGCAGTACTTG.